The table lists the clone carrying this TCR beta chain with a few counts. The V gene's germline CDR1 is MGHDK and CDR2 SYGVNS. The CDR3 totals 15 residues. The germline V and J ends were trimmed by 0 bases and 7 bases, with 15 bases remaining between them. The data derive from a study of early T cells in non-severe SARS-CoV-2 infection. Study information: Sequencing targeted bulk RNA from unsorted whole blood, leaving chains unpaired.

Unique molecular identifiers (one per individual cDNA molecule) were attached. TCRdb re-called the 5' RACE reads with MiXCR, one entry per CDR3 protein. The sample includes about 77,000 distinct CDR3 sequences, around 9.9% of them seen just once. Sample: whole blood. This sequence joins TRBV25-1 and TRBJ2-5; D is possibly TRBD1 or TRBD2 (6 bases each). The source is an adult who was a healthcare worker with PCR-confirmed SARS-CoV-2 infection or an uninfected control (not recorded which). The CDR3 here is CASSEYKGGAGTQYF. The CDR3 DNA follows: TGTGCCAGCAGTGAATATAAGGGGGGCGCAGGGACCCAGTACTTC.